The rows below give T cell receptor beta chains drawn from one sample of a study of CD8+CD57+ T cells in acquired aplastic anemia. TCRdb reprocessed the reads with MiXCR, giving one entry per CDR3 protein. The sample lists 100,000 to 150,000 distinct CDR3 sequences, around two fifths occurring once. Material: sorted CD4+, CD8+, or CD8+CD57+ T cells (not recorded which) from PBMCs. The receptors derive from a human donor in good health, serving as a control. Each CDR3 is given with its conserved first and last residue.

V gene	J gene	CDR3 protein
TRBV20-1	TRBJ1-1	CSARKIGGGNTEAFF
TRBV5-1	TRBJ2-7	CASSLVQGGEQYF
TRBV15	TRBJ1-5	CATRKGGNQPQHF
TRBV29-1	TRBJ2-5	CSVELFQTGIQQETQYF
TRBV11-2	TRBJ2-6	CASSLFNIGRTSGANVLTF
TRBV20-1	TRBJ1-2	CSARWGGHGYTF
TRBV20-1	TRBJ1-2	CSGPGPYGYTF
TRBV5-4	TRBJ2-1	CASSIGPSTHNEQFF
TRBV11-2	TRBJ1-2	CASSLETLSLTGQHYGYTF
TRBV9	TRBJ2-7	CASTGGVYEQYF
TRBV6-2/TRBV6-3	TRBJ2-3	CASRSGGPFDTQYF
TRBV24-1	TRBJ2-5	CATSARGAGNQPQYF
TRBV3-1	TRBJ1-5	CASSQEGSNQPQHF
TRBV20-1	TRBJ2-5	CSARDSLAGGPSETQYF
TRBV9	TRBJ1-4	CASSLTGYDEKLFF
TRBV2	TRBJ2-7	CASPGSGKGGEQYF
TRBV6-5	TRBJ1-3	CASSYYQPGNTIYF
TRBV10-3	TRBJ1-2	CATATSSSKTGVGYTF
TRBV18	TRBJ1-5	CASSPQEGQPQHF
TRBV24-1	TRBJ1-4	CATSDDPTKLLF
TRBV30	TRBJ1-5	CAWSAGLRSNQPQHF
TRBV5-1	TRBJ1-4	CASSLAGRGVEKLFF
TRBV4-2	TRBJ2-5	CASSQETSGSATQYF
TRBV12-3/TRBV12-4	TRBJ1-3	CASSGTGGRGGNTIYF
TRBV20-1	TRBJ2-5	CSAPPSGIKETQYF
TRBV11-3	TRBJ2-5	CASSLIGGETQYF
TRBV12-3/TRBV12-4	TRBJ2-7	CASSFTTGTSGSKSYEQYF
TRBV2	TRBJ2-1	CANRQGDEQFF
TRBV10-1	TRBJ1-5	CAPIKEIGACNQPQHF
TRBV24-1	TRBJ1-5	CASSVGGGGQPQHF
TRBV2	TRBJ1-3	CARSTQGAAGNTIYF
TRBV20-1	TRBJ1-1	CSARQGDTEAFF
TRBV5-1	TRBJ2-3	CASSLAQRDTQYF
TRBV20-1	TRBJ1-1	CSARQGAGTEAFF
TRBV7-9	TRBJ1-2	CANSLDSNYGYTF
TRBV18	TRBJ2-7	CASSPRAGGSGSSYKQYF
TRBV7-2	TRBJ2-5	CASSQNRGQETQYF